Here is one T cell receptor (beta chain) with its context. This clonotype was detected many times. Its antigen has not been determined. Base-call qualities are not available, and no considerably larger clone is one nucleotide away. The CDR3 measures 15 amino acids from cysteine to phenylalanine. CDR3 DNA only is kept here, 45 bases in frame from base 1. From a lookup of the germline V gene, CDR1 and CDR2 are KGHDR and SFDVKD. After removal of 9 bases from V and 0 bases from J, the junction retains 5 bases not matched to a gene. Bone marrow was sampled from every patient at the time of active disease. Ficoll-Hypaque density gradient centrifugation was used to isolate the bone marrow mononuclear cells. Myeloma plasma cells were removed and CD138-negative cells were collected by negative selection after labeling with CD138 magnetic microbeads on a MACS separator. Flow cytometry with CD138 antibodies on an Attune NxT was used to check how pure the isolated cells were. Total RNA was extracted using TRIzol reagent and was quantified on a NanoDrop spectrophotometer. For each patient, paired RNA-seq and IR-seq were run on the CD138-negative bone marrow sample from that patient.

This specimen belongs to a study of read filtering for tumor transcriptome and immune sequencing (dated by TCRdb to 2020 to 2021). Regarding the complete study: The cohort had roughly 18 male and approximately 14 female patients with a mean age of roughly 66 years, ranging from roughly 45 to 80. By revised international staging, eight or nine patients were R-ISS I, about 16 were R-ISS II and roughly seven were R-ISS III. One main goal was a read-filtering strategy for immune repertoire data, in particular deciding whether clonotypes backed by only one read should be removed. After DNase treatment, whole-transcriptome libraries were prepared using the TruSeq RNA Access Library Prep Kit. Per sample, about 4.05 to 10.27 million TCR-region mapped reads were obtained with IR-seq, compared with only 85 to 1273 with RNA-seq. Using the same bone marrow samples, the study ran both targeted immune repertoire sequencing and bulk whole-transcriptome sequencing and then compared the TCR repertoires from each method.

Study-level results and caveats: Single-read clonotypes made up 80% to 85% of clonotypes but roughly 3.2% of total reads in IR-seq, and over 65% of clonotypes and roughly 45% of reads in RNA-seq. The sorted CD138-negative fraction was composed of a mixed bone marrow immune population rather than of purified T cells. When single-read clonotypes were removed, the proportions of shared clonotypes in IR-seq and RNA-seq correlated more strongly. Clonotypes were captured by IR-seq at much higher depth and more reliably than by RNA-seq, and smaller IR-seq throughput was sufficient for identification of most shared clonotypes.

TCR libraries were built from about 370 ng RNA with the Immunoverse kit, using molecular barcoded adaptors covering alpha/delta and beta/gamma chains. The same RNA used for transcriptome sequencing was used for TCR library preparation. Sequencing of TCR libraries was carried out on an Illumina HiSeq 4000 with 2 x 150 cycles. From the authors' description of their analysis: TCR reads were aligned to human V, D, J and C references and assembled into CDR3 clonotypes with MiXCR, including quality filtering and error correction. The tcR package in R was used for analysis of clonotype counts and gene usage diversity. For inspection of raw mapping reads, RNA-seq reads were mapped by STAR aligner version 2.5.3a onto GRCh37 of the human genome. To test how sequencing depth affects detected clonotypes, IR-seq fastq files were randomly downsampled with Seqtk 1.3. TCRdb ran its own pipeline on the public reads, namely fastp trimming at Q25 and MiXCR clone calling, and kept in-frame beta chains. Here each entry gathers all rows of one CDR3 protein and keeps the most common genes and DNA. The V and J calls shown here were made by TCRdb, not taken from the authors' results. Within this sample are 15,000 to 20,000 distinct CDR3 sequences, with around 20% of them counted one time only. Jointly, the top ten make up around 24% of the sample.

Sequencing was carried out using a population of CD138-negative cells sorted from bone marrow. The meaning of the sample's cell subset or site label: bone marrow mononuclear cells depleted of CD138+ plasma/myeloma cells by negative magnetic selection. The TCR was taken from a donor aged 40 or over with multiple myeloma. The chain was built from TRBV24-1 and TRBJ2-3, with TRBD2 identical over 10 junction bases. The sequenced DNA is TGTGCCACCGAGGCGGGACTAGCGAGCACAGATACGCAGTATTTT. Protein translation: CATEAGLASTDTQYF.